This T cell receptor (beta chain) was sequenced in a study of patients and donors after allogeneic stem cell transplantation. From the RT-PCR reads, TCRdb called clonotypes with MiXCR, one entry per CDR3 protein. This table has over 150,000 distinct CDR3 sequences, approximately 30% appearing once. V was cut by 0 bases and J by 3 bases, with 2 bases left in between. Germline lookup yields CDR1 KGHSH and CDR2 LQKENI. This CDR3 has 12 residues. The chain joins TRBV18 to TRBJ2-5; no clear D. Sequenced input: blood, either unsorted or a sorted T cell fraction (not recorded which). This sequence originates from a human donor who was either an allogeneic HSCT recipient or a stem cell or donor lymphocyte infusion donor (not recorded which). It is not recorded whose cells these are; they may come from a transplant donor. CDR3 protein: CASSPPEETQYF. DNA of the CDR3: TGTGCCAGCTCACCACCGGAAGAGACCCAGTACTTC.